This T cell receptor beta chain was identified during a study of T cell repertoires in cytomegalovirus infection (dated 2019 in TCRdb). As for the study more broadly: Donor HLA type was relevant to the analysis, as public TCR beta signatures indicated carriage of CMV infection together with the matching HLA type. Study-level results and caveats: In both this cohort and an independent 352-donor cohort, the cumulative frequency of public TCR beta family members distinguished carriers of CMV infection plus the relevant HLA type. The ex vivo response was dominated by HLA-C-restricted CMV-specific TCR beta clonotypes, which also provided the single most frequent clonotype in two of eight donors.

The sequencer listed for this sample is Illumina HiSeq 1500. Using fastp trimming at Q25 and MiXCR clonotype assembly, TCRdb reanalyzed the public sequencing data and kept in-frame beta chains. Each CDR3 protein gets just one entry, which takes the most common genes and DNA from the rows behind it. For this sample there are 350,000 to 450,000 distinct CDR3 sequences; around 18% appear just once. The ten largest clones capture under 9% of the sample. As concerns this clonotype: Which antigen it targets is not known. Base-call qualities are not available, and no considerably larger clone is one nucleotide away.

This TCR was recovered from a human donor in good health (CMV status not recorded). Some clones in this sample may be carry-over from other donors' samples. Sequencing was carried out using PBMCs.

The CDR3 is CSASTGNTIYF. In nucleotides, the sequence is TGCAGTGCTAGCACTGGAAACACCATATATTTT. The chain couples TRBV20-1 to TRBJ1-3; confidence is insufficient to name the D gene. V and J are truncated by 3 bases and 2 bases respectively, leaving an intervening sequence of 2 bases. CDR1 DFQATT and CDR2 SNEGSKA are derived from the germline V gene (reference sequence). The CDR3 numbers 11 residues from cysteine through phenylalanine. Only the CDR3 DNA stays, 33 bases, in frame from base 1.